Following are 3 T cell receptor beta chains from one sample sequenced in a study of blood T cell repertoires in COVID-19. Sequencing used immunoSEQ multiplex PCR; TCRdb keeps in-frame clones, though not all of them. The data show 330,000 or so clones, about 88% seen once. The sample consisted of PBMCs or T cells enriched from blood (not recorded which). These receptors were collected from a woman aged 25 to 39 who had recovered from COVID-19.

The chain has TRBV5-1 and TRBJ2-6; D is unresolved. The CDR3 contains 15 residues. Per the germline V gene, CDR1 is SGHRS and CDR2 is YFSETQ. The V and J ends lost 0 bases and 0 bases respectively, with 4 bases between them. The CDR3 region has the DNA TGCGCCAGCAGCTTGGTACTCTCTGGGGCCAACGTCCTGACTTTC. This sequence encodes CASSLVLSGANVLTF.

Here the CDR3 reads CASRRGTSGGTDTQYF. CDR3 coding DNA: TGTGCCAGCAGACGAGGGACTAGCGGGGGCACAGATACGCAGTATTTT. The chain combines TRBV5-4 with TRBJ2-3; 13 bases are shared with TRBD2. Germline CDR1 reads SGHNT; CDR2 reads YYREEE (reference sequence). This CDR3 spans 16 amino acids. Losses at the gene ends were 5 bases for V and 1 base for J; bases not matched to a gene: 4.

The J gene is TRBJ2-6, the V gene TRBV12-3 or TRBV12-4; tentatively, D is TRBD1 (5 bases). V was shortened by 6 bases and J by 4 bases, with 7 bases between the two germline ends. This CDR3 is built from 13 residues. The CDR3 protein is CASRGAGANVLTF. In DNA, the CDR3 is TGTGCCAGCAGAGGGGCCGGGGCCAACGTCCTGACTTTC.